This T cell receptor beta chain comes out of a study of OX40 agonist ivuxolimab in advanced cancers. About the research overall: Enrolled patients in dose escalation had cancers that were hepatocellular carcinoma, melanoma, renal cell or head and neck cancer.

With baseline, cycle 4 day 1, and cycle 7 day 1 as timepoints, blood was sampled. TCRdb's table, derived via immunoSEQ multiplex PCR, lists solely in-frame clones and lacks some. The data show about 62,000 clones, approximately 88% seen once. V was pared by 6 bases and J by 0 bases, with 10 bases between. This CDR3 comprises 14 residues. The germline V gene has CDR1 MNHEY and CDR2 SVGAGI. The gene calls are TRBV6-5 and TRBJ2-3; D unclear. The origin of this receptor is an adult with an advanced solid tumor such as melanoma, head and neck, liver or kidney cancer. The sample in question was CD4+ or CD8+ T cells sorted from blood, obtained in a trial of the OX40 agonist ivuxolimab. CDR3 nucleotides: TGTGCCAGCAGACCGTCTAGTAGCACAGATACGCAGTATTTT. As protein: CASRPSSSTDTQYF.